The entry that follows covers one TCR beta chain sequence. This entry is derived from a study of blood T cell repertoires in COVID-19. The authors' processing: The assay estimated nucleated cells by amplifying reference gene primers. Profiled with immunoSEQ multiplex PCR; TCRdb holds only in-frame clones, not every one. V and J calls and clone size follow that table, whereas D and trimming were derived from the DNA. The sample shows 87,000 or so clones, over 75% of them seen only once. Germline-derived CDR1 and CDR2 are LNHNV and YYDKDF (reference sequence). V lost 0 bases and J 3 bases, leaving 9 bases between the germline ends. The CDR3 totals 14 residues.

The receptor was isolated from a woman of 80 years or more with acute or convalescent COVID-19. The chain employs TRBV15 and TRBJ2-7; D remains unclear. The sequenced sample was peripheral blood. CDR3 sequence (DNA): TGTGCCACCAGCAGAGATCTCGTTAACTACGAGCAGTACTTC. Protein product: CATSRDLVNYEQYF. The full variable domain, in which reference TRBV15 and TRBJ2-7 provide the parts outside the CDR3, is DAMVIQNPRYQVTQFGKPVTLSCSQTLNHNVMYWYQQKSSQAPKLLFHYYDKDFNNEADTPDNFQSRRPNTSFCFLDIRSPGLGDTAMYLCATSRDLVNYEQYFGPGTRLTVT.